A selection of T cell receptor beta chains follows, all from one sample in a study of Tregs in tolerant kidney transplant recipients. The method was immunoSEQ multiplex PCR; TCRdb's version includes in-frame clones alone and lacks a portion of them. In the table there are around 230,000 clones, approximately 84% of which are singletons. Input material: CD4+ T cells from blood. The receptors originated from a human donor in good health. Both conserved end residues are part of each CDR3. Fields, in order: clone size, D gene, V gene, J gene, CDR3 protein, CDR3 DNA. A D gene is named only where the DNA matches it firmly. Clone sizes are given selectively: once, few, many, or a class where the clone is expanded.

>.|TRBD1|TRBV12-5|TRBJ1-3
CASGLVTGLAGNTIYF
TGTGCTAGTGGTTTGGTGACAGGGCTGGCTGGAAACACCATATATTTT
>.|.|TRBV27|TRBJ2-6
CASSLRQGGANVLTF
TGTGCCAGCAGTTTAAGGCAGGGAGGGGCCAACGTCCTGACTTTC
>.|.|TRBV19|TRBJ2-2
CASSRQVLQNTGELFF
TGTGCCAGTAGTAGACAGGTTTTACAGAACACCGGGGAGCTGTTTTTT
>.|TRBD1|TRBV6-5|TRBJ1-2
CASSETGIGYGYTF
TGTGCCAGCAGTGAGACAGGGATCGGCTATGGCTACACCTTC
>.|TRBD2|TRBV5-1|TRBJ2-3
CASSLTSGRGYSTDTQYF
TGCGCCAGCAGCTTGACTAGCGGGAGGGGGTATAGCACAGATACGCAGTATTTT
>.|.|TRBV9|TRBJ1-1
CASSVSRGVDTEAFF
TGTGCCAGCAGCGTAAGCAGGGGTGTAGACACTGAAGCTTTCTTT
>.|.|TRBV9|TRBJ1-4
CASSVGGGSYTEKLFF
TGTGCCAGCAGCGTAGGAGGTGGCAGTTATACTGAAAAACTGTTTTTT
>once|TRBD1|TRBV19|TRBJ2-7
CASSPDLQGVYEQYF
TGTGCCAGTAGTCCGGACCTACAGGGGGTCTACGAGCAGTACTTC
>.|TRBD2|TRBV11-3|TRBJ2-3
CASSLKRGTQYF
TGTGCCAGCAGCTTAAAGCGGGGTACGCAGTATTTT
>.|.|TRBV9|TRBJ1-5
CASSAQGSNQPQHF
TGTGCCAGCAGCGCCCAGGGGAGCAATCAGCCCCAGCATTTT
>.|TRBD2|TRBV14|TRBJ2-7
CASSRGTSGGPRYEQYF
TGTGCCAGCAGCCGGGGGACTAGCGGGGGGCCCCGGTACGAGCAGTACTTC
>.|.|TRBV5-8|TRBJ2-5
CASSLDSQETQYF
TGTGCCAGCAGCTTGGACTCACAAGAGACCCAGTACTTC
>.|.|TRBV15|TRBJ2-3
CATSPRRVDTQYF
TGTGCCACCAGCCCCAGGCGGGTAGATACGCAGTATTTT
>.|.|TRBV9|TRBJ1-2
CASSVGTGRGYTF
TGTGCCAGCAGCGTAGGGACGGGGAGAGGCTACACCTTC
>.|.|TRBV27|TRBJ2-1
CASSSRPGAQFF
TGTGCCAGCAGTTCCCGCCCAGGGGCGCAGTTCTTC
>.|.|TRBV7-9|TRBJ1-6
CASSFSSLDASPLHF
TGTGCCAGCAGCTTTTCTTCCCTGGACGCTTCACCCCTCCACTTT
>.|TRBD2|TRBV27|TRBJ2-7
CASSFLPAGGMIGEQYF
TGTGCCAGCAGTTTCCTCCCAGCGGGGGGGATGATAGGGGAGCAGTACTTC
>.|TRBD2|TRBV9|TRBJ2-7
CASSVAPAGVSYEQYF
TGTGCCAGCAGCGTAGCTCCAGCGGGGGTCTCCTACGAGCAGTACTTC
>once|TRBD1|TRBV5-4|TRBJ1-2
CASSRQGPGYTF
TGTGCCAGCAGCAGACAGGGCCCTGGCTACACCTTC
>.|.|TRBV25-1|TRBJ1-2
CASSESVRDGYTF
TGTGCCAGCAGTGAAAGCGTCCGGGATGGCTACACCTTC
>.|TRBD2|TRBV25-1|TRBJ2-7
CASSGTSGVFGEQYF
TGTGCCAGCAGCGGGACTAGCGGAGTCTTCGGGGAGCAGTACTTC
>once|TRBD2|TRBV5-1|TRBJ2-6
CVSSLSVTSGARSGANVLTF
TGCGTCAGCAGCTTGTCGGTGACTAGCGGGGCTCGCTCTGGGGCCAACGTCCTGACTTTC
>.|TRBD1|TRBV12-5|TRBJ1-1
CASALTGGIGEAFF
TGTGCTAGTGCGTTGACAGGGGGAATCGGTGAAGCTTTCTTT
>.|.|TRBV2|TRBJ2-3
CASQLMRTDTQYF
TGTGCCAGCCAGTTAATGCGCACAGATACGCAGTATTTT
>.|.|TRBV5-6|TRBJ2-5
CASSFAREGTQYF
TGTGCCAGCAGCTTTGCACGAGAGGGGACCCAGTACTTC
>.|.|TRBV5-1|TRBJ1-1
CASSLATAGGTEAFF
TGCGCCAGCAGCTTGGCAACAGCTGGGGGCACTGAAGCTTTCTTT
>.|.|TRBV7-8|TRBJ1-5
CASSPSGTSVASNQPQHF
TGTGCCAGCAGCCCAAGTGGGACATCGGTGGCAAGCAATCAGCCCCAGCATTTT
>.|TRBD1|TRBV18|TRBJ2-4
CASSPGQGAKNIQYF
TGTGCCAGCTCACCCGGACAGGGAGCCAAAAACATTCAGTACTTC
>.|TRBD2|TRBV9|TRBJ2-3
CASSVGLAGNTDTQYF
TGTGCCAGCAGCGTAGGTCTAGCGGGGAACACAGATACGCAGTATTTT
>once|TRBD1|TRBV7-2|TRBJ2-7
CASSLAVAGGSYEQYF
TGTGCCAGCAGCTTAGCGGTGGCAGGGGGCTCCTACGAGCAGTACTTC
>once|.|TRBV30|TRBJ1-5
CAWSIQGGNQPQHF
TGTGCCTGGAGCATACAGGGAGGCAATCAGCCCCAGCATTTT
>.|TRBD1|TRBV2|TRBJ1-2
CASSILTGGKGYTF
TGTGCCAGCAGCATACTGACAGGGGGGAAAGGCTACACCTTC
>.|TRBD1|TRBV6-1|TRBJ1-2
CASSEVGRGFSANYGYTF
TGTGCCAGCAGTGAAGTCGGCAGGGGGTTTTCAGCTAACTATGGCTACACCTTC
>.|TRBD1|TRBV7-2|TRBJ2-1
CASNRDRGNEQFF
TGTGCCAGTAACAGAGACAGGGGCAATGAGCAGTTCTTC
>.|.|TRBV29-1|TRBJ1-1
CSVLVNRDGVWMNTEAFF
TGCAGCGTTCTCGTGAACCGGGACGGAGTCTGGATGAACACTGAAGCTTTCTTT
>.|TRBD2|TRBV7-9|TRBJ2-7
CASSVILAGGSYEQYF
TGTGCCAGCAGCGTAATCCTGGCGGGGGGTTCCTACGAGCAGTACTTC
>few|TRBD2|TRBV10-3|TRBJ2-1
CAISVQAGGFWEQFF
TGTGCCATCAGTGTTCAAGCGGGGGGTTTTTGGGAGCAGTTCTTC
>.|.|TRBV11-3|TRBJ2-5
CASAQGARETQYF
TGTGCCAGCGCTCAAGGGGCGAGAGAGACCCAGTACTTC
>.|TRBD2|TRBV5-4|TRBJ2-2
CASSFTSGVSNTGELFF
TGTGCCAGCAGCTTTACTAGCGGTGTATCGAACACCGGGGAGCTGTTTTTT
>.|TRBD2|TRBV11-3|TRBJ2-7
CASSPDSGSSSYEQYF
TGTGCCAGCAGCCCCGATAGCGGGTCCAGCTCCTACGAGCAGTACTTC
>few|.|TRBV6-6|TRBJ1-1
CASSPDLGAFF
TGTGCCAGCAGTCCAGACCTGGGAGCTTTCTTT
>.|TRBD1|TRBV5-5|TRBJ1-2
CASSPDRDYGYTF
TGTGCCAGCAGCCCGGACAGGGACTATGGCTACACCTTC
>.|.|TRBV7-2|TRBJ1-1
CASSYLRGTEASF
TGTGCCAGCAGCTACCTCAGGGGCACTGAAGCTTCCTTT
>.|TRBD2|TRBV11-2|TRBJ2-1
CASSPGLAGVRYNEQFF
TGTGCCAGCAGCCCGGGACTAGCGGGAGTACGCTACAATGAGCAGTTCTTC
>.|TRBD1|TRBV19|TRBJ1-5
CASSIVRQGPNQPQHF
TGTGCCAGTAGTATTGTTAGACAGGGCCCGAATCAGCCCCAGCATTTT
>.|TRBD2|TRBV29-1|TRBJ2-1
CSVVGLAFVNEQFF
TGCAGCGTTGTGGGACTAGCGTTTGTCAATGAGCAGTTCTTC
>.|.|TRBV5-4|TRBJ2-3
CASSYGPAGDTQYF
TGTGCCAGCAGCTACGGACCGGCGGGAGATACGCAGTATTTT
>.|TRBD2|TRBV7-9|TRBJ2-5
CASSQPSGGQETQYF
TGTGCCAGCAGCCAGCCTAGCGGGGGCCAAGAGACCCAGTACTTC
>.|.|TRBV2|TRBJ2-4
CASIRDSGNIQYF
TGTGCCAGCATCCGGGACAGCGGGAACATTCAGTACTTC
>.|.|TRBV4-1|TRBJ1-2
CASSRIIREYGYTF
TGCGCCAGCAGCCGTATAATCAGGGAGTATGGCTACACCTTC
>.|.|TRBV9|TRBJ1-5
CASSRREGNDQPQHF
TGTGCCAGCAGCCGTCGGGAGGGGAATGATCAGCCCCAGCATTTT
>.|.|TRBV6-5|TRBJ1-1
CASSYPYRSTEAFF
TGTGCCAGCAGTTACCCGTACAGGAGCACTGAAGCTTTCTTT